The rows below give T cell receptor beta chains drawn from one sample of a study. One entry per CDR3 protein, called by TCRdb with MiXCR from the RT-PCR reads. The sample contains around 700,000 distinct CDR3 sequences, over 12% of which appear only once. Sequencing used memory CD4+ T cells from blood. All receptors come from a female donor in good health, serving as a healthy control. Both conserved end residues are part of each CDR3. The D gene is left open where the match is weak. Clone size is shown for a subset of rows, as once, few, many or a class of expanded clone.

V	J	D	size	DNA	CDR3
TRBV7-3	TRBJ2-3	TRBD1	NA	TGTGCCAGCAGCTTAACCGGACAGGGGGCAGATACGCAGTATTTT	CASSLTGQGADTQYF
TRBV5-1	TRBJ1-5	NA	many	TGCGCCAGGGTTCCCCACTGCAATCAGCCCCAGCATTTT	CARVPHCNQPQHF
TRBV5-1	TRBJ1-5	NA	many	TGCGCCAGCAGCTTGGAGGGGAGTCAGCCCCAGCATTTT	CASSLEGSQPQHF
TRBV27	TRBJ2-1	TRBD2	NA	TGTGCCAGCAGTTCCCGGGAGGTCCTTTGGGAGTTCTTC	CASSSREVLWEFF
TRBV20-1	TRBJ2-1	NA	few	TGCAGTGCTAAGCCTCCGGGGGACCTTAGGGAGCAGTTCTTC	CSAKPPGDLREQFF
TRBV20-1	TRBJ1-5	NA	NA	TGCAGTGCTAGGGGGACTTTCAGCAATCAGCCCCAGCATTTT	CSARGTFSNQPQHF
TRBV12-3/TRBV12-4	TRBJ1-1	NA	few	TGTGCCAGCAGTCTGTCGGAGGTCACTGAAGCTTTCTTT	CASSLSEVTEAFF
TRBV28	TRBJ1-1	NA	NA	TGTGCCAGCCAGGACAGTCACACTGAAGCTTTCTTT	CASQDSHTEAFF
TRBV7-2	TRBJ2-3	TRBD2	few	TGTGCCAGCAGCCTCGGACTAGCGGGGGGGTTGGGTACGCAGTATTTT	CASSLGLAGGLGTQYF
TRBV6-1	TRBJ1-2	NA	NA	TGTGCCAGCAGTGAAAGCGGTCTCTATGGCTACACCTTC	CASSESGLYGYTF
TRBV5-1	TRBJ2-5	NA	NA	TGCGCCAGCAGCTTTGCTGGTTGGGGCAGACAAGAGACCCAGTACTTC	CASSFAGWGRQETQYF
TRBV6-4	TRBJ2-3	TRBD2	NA	TGTGCCAGCAGTGACTCACCGGGGGGACTGGGGGCGCAGTATTTT	CASSDSPGGLGAQYF
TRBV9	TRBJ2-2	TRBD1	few	TGTGCCAGCAGCGTCGGACAGGGGAAGACCGGGGAGCTGTTTTTT	CASSVGQGKTGELFF
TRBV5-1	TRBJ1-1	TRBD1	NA	TGCGCCAGCAGCTTGGCCGGGGGGACAGGCGGGAAGAACACTGAAGCTTTCTTT	CASSLAGGTGGKNTEAFF
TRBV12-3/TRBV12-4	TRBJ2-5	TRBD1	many	TGTGCCAGCAGGCAAGGGACAGGACAAGAGACCCAGTACTTC	CASRQGTGQETQYF
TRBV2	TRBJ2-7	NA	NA	TGTGCCAGCAGTGTCGTTCACGAGCAGTACTTC	CASSVVHEQYF
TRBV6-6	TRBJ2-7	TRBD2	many	TGTGCCAGCAGGGCGGGGGGGCCTTACGAGCAGTACTTC	CASRAGGPYEQYF